What follows are 7 T cell receptor beta chains derived from one specimen sequenced in a study of blood T cell repertoires in COVID-19. The data were produced by immunoSEQ multiplex PCR, yet TCRdb's version contains in-frame clones alone and is incomplete. There are about 250,000 clones in the sample; about 87% occur only once, and roughly 6% lies in the top ten. The sequencing input was peripheral blood. The receptor set was obtained from a woman aged 25 to 45 with COVID-19, enrolled during active disease.

This rearrangement joins TRBV6-6 to TRBJ1-2; the match to TRBD1 covers 7 bases. V dropped 6 bases and J dropped 4; count of bases not matched to a gene: 5. Germline CDR1 is MNHNY and CDR2 is SVGAGI (reference sequence). The CDR3 contains 13 residues. As DNA, the CDR3 is TGTGCCAGCAGCAAGGGACAGACCTATGGCTACACCTTC. This codes for CASSKGQTYGYTF.

The rearrangement uses TRBV7-2 and TRBJ2-1; 8 nucleotides match TRBD2. The CDR3 contains 15 residues. V was clipped by 0 bases and J by 9 bases; unmatched bases: 7. Germline V gene data show CDR1 as SGHTA and CDR2 as FQGNSA. CDR3 DNA: TGTGCCAGCAGCTTAGCCTTACCCCGGGAGGGTGAGCAGTTCTTC. It yields the protein CASSLALPREGEQFF.

V and J are TRBV19 and TRBJ1-4; 8 bases line up with TRBD1. CDR3 length equals 14 residues. The germline V gene has CDR1 LNHDA and CDR2 SQIVND (reference sequence). Trimming took 4 bases from V and 6 from J; bases not matched to a gene: 4. CDR3 nucleotides: TGTGCCAGTAGTACGGACAGGGAACATGAAAAACTGTTTTTT. As protein: CASSTDREHEKLFF.

The V call is TRBV4-3, the J call TRBJ1-3, with D uncertain. V was cut by 2 bases and J by 0 bases, with 5 bases left in between. The CDR3 runs 14 residues. CDR1 is LGHNA, CDR2 YSLEER, per germline. This CDR3 is CASSQFYSGNTIYF. CDR3 in DNA: TGCGCCAGCAGCCAATTTTACTCTGGAAACACCATATATTTT.

This chain uses TRBV19 with TRBJ2-2; no clear D. Trimming stripped 3 bases from V and 5 bases from J, with 16 bases between. CDR1 and CDR2 (germline): LNHDA, SQIVND (reference sequence). The length of the CDR3 is 16 residues. The CDR3 sequence is CASSMRPPPGTGELFF. The CDR3 DNA follows: TGTGCCAGTAGTATGCGGCCCCCACCGGGTACCGGGGAGCTGTTTTTT.

The chain has TRBV6-2 or TRBV6-3 and TRBJ2-7; tentatively, D is TRBD1 (6 bases). Germline V gives CDR1 MNHEY, CDR2 SVGEGT. V lost 1 base to trimming and J lost 6 bases, with 22 bases between them. The CDR3 consists of 17 residues. In DNA form, the CDR3 reads TGTGCCAGCAGTTACTGTATTTTGGGGGCCTTTAACCCCGAGCAGTACGTC. Its translation is CASSYCILGAFNPEQYV.

The V gene is TRBV3-1 (or the pseudogene TRBV3-2), the J gene TRBJ1-1; TRBD1 agrees at 9 bases. CDR3 size: 17 residues. With 1 base clipped from V and 2 bases from J, the junction kept 8 bases outside the gene matches. CDR1 and CDR2 (germline): LGHDT, YNNKEL (reference sequence). Written as DNA, the CDR3 is TGTGCCAGCAGCCAAGGAAGAGGGACAGGGACTAACACTGAAGCTTTCTTT. It encodes CASSQGRGTGTNTEAFF.